This T cell receptor beta chain was captured in a study of identical twins. MiXCR, run by TCRdb on the 5' RACE reads, gives a single entry per CDR3 protein. There are around 570,000 distinct CDR3 sequences in the sample; approximately 9.6% occur only once, and 3% lies in the top ten. This clonotype was counted ten times or more. CDR3 size: 12 residues. V shed 8 bases, J shed 3 bases, and the junction held 3 bases outside the gene matches. Another study also made use of these data, one on yellow fever vaccine responses in identical twins.

The sample consisted of PBMCs. V is TRBV12-3 or TRBV12-4 and J is TRBJ2-7; 8 bases align to TRBD1. The TCR originated in a woman aged 18 to 35 in good health. CDR3 in DNA: TGTGCCAGCCGAGACAGGGGCTACGAGCAGTACTTC. Protein: CASRDRGYEQYF.